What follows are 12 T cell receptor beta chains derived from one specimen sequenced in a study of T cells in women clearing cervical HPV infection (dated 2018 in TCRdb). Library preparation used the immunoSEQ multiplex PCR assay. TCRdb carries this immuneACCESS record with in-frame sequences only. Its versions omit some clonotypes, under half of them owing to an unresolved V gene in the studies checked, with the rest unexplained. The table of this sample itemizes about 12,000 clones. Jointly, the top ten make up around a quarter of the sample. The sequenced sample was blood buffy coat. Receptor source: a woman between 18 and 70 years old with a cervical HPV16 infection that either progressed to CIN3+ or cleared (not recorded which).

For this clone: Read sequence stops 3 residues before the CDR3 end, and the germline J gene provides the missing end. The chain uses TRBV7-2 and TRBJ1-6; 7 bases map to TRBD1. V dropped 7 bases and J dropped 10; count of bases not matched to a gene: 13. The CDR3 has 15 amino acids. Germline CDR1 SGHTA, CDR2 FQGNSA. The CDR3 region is CASTPLDRSRSPLHF. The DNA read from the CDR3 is TGTGCCAGCACCCCCCTGGACAGGTCGCGGTCACCC.

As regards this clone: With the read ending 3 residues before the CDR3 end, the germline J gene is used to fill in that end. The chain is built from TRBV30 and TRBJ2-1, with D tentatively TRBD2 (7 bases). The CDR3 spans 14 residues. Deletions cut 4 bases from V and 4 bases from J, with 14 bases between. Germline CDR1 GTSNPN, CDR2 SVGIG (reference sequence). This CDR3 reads CAWKGGGGYNEQFF. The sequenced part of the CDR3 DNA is TGTGCCTGGAAGGGGGGGGGTGGATACAATGAG.

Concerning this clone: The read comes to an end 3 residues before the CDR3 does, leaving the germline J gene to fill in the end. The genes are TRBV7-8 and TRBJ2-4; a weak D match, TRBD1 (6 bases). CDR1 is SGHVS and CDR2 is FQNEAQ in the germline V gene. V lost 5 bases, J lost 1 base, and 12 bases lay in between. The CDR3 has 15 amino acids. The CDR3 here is CASSLQGTAKNIQYF. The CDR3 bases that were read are TGTGCCAGCAGCCTTCAGGGGACGGCCAAAAACATT.

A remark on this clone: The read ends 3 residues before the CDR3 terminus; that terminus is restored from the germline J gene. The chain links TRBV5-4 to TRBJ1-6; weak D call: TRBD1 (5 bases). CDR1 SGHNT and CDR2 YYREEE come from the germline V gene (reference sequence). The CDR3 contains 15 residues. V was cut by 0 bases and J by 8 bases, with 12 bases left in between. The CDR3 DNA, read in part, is TGTGCCAGCAGCTTGGGGGAGGGGCATGATTCACCC. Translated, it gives CASSLGEGHDSP. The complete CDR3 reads CASSLGEGHDSPLHF.

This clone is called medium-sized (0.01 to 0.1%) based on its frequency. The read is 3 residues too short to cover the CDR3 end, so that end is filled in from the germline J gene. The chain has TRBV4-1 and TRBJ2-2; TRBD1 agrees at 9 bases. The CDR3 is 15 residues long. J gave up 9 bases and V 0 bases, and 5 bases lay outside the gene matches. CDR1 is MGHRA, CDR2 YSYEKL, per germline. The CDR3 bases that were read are TGCGCCAGCAGCCAAGATCAAGGGACAGGGAGGGAG. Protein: CASSQDQGTGRE. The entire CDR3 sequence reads CASSQDQGTGRELFF.

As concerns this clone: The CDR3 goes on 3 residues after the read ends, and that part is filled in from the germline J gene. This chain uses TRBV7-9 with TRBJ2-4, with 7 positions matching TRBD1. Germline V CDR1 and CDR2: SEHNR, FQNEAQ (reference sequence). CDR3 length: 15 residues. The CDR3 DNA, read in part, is TGTGCCAGCAGCTTAGATTTGTCCGGGACAGAGGGT. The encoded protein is CASSLDLSGTEG. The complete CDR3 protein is CASSLDLSGTEGQYF.

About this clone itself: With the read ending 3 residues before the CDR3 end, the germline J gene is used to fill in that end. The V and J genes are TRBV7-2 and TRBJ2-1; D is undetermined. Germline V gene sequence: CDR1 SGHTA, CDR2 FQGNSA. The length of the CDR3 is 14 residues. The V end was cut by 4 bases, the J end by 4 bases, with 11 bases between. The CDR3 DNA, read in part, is TGTGCCAGCAGCTCCCCGAGCTTATACAATGAG. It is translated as CASSSPSLYNE. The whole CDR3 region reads CASSSPSLYNEQFF.

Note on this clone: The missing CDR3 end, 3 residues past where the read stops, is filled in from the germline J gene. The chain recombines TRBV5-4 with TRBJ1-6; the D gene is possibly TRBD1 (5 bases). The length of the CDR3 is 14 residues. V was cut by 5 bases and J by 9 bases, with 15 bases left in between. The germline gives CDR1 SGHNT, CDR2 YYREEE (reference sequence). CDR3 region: CASRLQAEGSPLHF. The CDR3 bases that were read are TGTGCCAGCAGACTACAGGCGGAGGGTTCACCC. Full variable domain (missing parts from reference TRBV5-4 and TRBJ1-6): ETGVTQSPTHLIKTRGQQVTLRCSSQSGHNTVSWYQQALGQGPQFIFQYYREEENGRGNFPPRFSGLQFPNYSSELNVNALELDDSALYLCASRLQAEGSPLHFGNGTRLTVT.

Partial CDR3 DNA: TGTGCCAGCAGTTTAGGTGGCGCTCAGGGGTACGAG. This codes for CASSLGGAQGYE. The entire CDR3 reads CASSLGGAQGYEQYF. V usage is TRBV28 and J usage is TRBJ2-7; D may be TRBD1 (6 bases). The read ends 3 residues shy of where the CDR3 ends; the end is completed using the germline J gene. The CDR3 loop spans 15 amino acids. The ends were cut back, 2 bases at V and 4 bases at J, with 15 bases in the middle. The germline V gene has CDR1 MDHEN and CDR2 SYDVKM.

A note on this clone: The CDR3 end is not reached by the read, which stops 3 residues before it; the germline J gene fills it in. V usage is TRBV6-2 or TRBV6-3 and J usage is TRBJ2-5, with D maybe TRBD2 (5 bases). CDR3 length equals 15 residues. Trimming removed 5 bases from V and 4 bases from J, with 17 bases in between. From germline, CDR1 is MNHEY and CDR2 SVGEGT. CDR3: CASSPQSGRGETQYF. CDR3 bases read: TGTGCCAGCAGTCCCCAGAGCGGCCGGGGAGAGACC.

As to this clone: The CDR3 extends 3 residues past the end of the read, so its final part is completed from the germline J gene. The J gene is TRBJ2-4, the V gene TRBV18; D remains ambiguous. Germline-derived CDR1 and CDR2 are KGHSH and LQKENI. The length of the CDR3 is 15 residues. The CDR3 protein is CASSPIPRSNYGQYF. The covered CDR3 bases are TGTGCCAGCTCACCCATCCCCCGGAGTAACTATGGT.

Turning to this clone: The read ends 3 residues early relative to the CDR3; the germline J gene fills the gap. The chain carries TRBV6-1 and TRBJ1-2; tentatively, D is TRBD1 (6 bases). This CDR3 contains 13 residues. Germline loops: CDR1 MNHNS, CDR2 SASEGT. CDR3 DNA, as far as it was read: TGTGCCAGCAGTAAAGGACAGAGGAAGGGC. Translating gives CASSKGQRKG. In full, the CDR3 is CASSKGQRKGYTF.